Shown below are 31 T cell receptor beta chains from a single sample sequenced in a study of identical twins. TCRdb re-called the 5' RACE reads with MiXCR, one entry per CDR3 protein. Of over 250,000 distinct CDR3 sequences listed, over 8.5% are singletons. This same sample was also taken into another study, of yellow fever vaccine responses in identical twins.

Sequencing input: CD8+ T cells sorted from blood. These receptors were collected from a woman between 18 and 29 years old in good health.

This clonotype has a count of ten or more. The chain is built from TRBV6-2 or TRBV6-3 and TRBJ2-3; D is tentatively TRBD1 or TRBD2 (6 bases each). Germline V gene data show CDR1 as MNHEY and CDR2 as SVGEGT. V was trimmed by 4 bases and J by 0 bases, leaving 17 bases between them. The CDR3 sequence is 17 residues long. CDR3 protein: CASSLGKGGSSTDTQYF. The CDR3 DNA sequence: TGTGCCAGCAGTTTGGGCAAGGGGGGTAGTAGCACAGATACGCAGTATTTT.

This clonotype has a handful of counts. The chain couples TRBV7-2 to TRBJ2-1; 15 nucleotides line up with TRBD2. Trimming at V came to 11 bases and at J to 8 bases, leaving 4 bases not matched to a gene. CDR3 size: 13 residues. Germline assignment: CDR1 SGHTA and CDR2 FQGNSA. The CDR3 region is CASRTSGGDEQFF. The CDR3 nucleotides are TGTGCCTCCCGGACTAGCGGGGGGGATGAGCAGTTCTTC.

This chain links TRBV20-1 with TRBJ2-1; 8 nucleotides align to TRBD2. CDR3 size: 15 residues. Per germline, CDR1 DFQATT and CDR2 SNEGSKA (reference sequence). The V segment lost 3 bases and the J segment 4 bases; nucleotides outside the gene matches: 8. The CDR3 DNA follows: TGCAGTGCTAGGTCTTTCCGGGAGGGATACAATGAGCAGTTCTTC. Residues: CSARSFREGYNEQFF.

This clonotype was picked up many times. The chain employs TRBV7-6 and TRBJ2-7; D possibly corresponds to TRBD2 (6 bases). The CDR3 contains 13 residues. Germline values: CDR1 SGHVS, CDR2 FNYEAQ. V dropped 3 bases and J dropped 4 bases, with 10 bases sitting between them. DNA of the CDR3: TGTGCCAGCAGCTTTGGGACTCATTACGAGCAGTACTTC. Amino acids: CASSFGTHYEQYF.

This chain uses TRBV3-1 with TRBJ2-3; 9 nucleotides align to TRBD2. From germline, CDR1 is LGHDT and CDR2 YNNKEL (reference sequence). V shed 0 bases, J shed 6 bases, and the junction held 10 bases outside the gene matches. The CDR3 spans 17 residues. The DNA for the CDR3 is TGTGCCAGCAGCCAAGAATGGCGGGAGGGATGCTGTGATACGCAGTATTTT. Protein product: CASSQEWREGCCDTQYF.

The chain employs TRBV7-2 and TRBJ2-2; either TRBD1 or TRBD2 may fit D (5 bases each). Trimming cost V 3 bases and J 3 bases, with 17 bases left between them. This CDR3 region has 17 residues. Germline V CDR1 and CDR2: SGHTA, FQGNSA. CDR3 in amino acids: CASSLDSGGTDTGELFF. As DNA, the CDR3 is TGTGCCAGCAGCTTGGACTCTGGGGGAACGGACACCGGGGAGCTGTTTTTT.

V and J are TRBV7-2 and TRBJ1-1; 7 bases map to TRBD1. V gave up 1 base and J gave up 2 bases; unmatched junction bases: 10. Germline V gene data show CDR1 as SGHTA and CDR2 as FQGNSA. The CDR3 covers 17 residues. The CDR3 DNA follows: TGTGCCAGCAGCTTAGGGGTTGGGACAGCTACCAACACTGAAGCTTTCTTT. Its translation: CASSLGVGTATNTEAFF.

This clonotype was found a few times. The chain is built from TRBV11-2 and TRBJ2-7; 7 nucleotides agree with TRBD1. The trim removed 0 bases at V and 2 bases at J, leaving 4 bases unmatched. The CDR3 is 15 amino acids. Per germline, CDR1 SGHAT and CDR2 FQNNGV. Written as DNA, the CDR3 is TGTGCCAGCAGCTTAGATTGGGGACAGACCTACGAGCAGTACTTC. It encodes CASSLDWGQTYEQYF.

The chain recombines TRBV28 with TRBJ2-2, with TRBD2 matching over 9 bases. Germline V gene data show CDR1 as MDHEN and CDR2 as SYDVKM. The CDR3 extends over 15 amino acids. J was trimmed by 9 bases and V by 4 bases; bases with no gene match: 9. Here the CDR3 DNA reads TGTGCCAGCAGTTCCCCGCGGGAGGGCCTCTGGGAGCTGTTTTTT. Translating gives CASSSPREGLWELFF.

The chain carries TRBV5-6 and TRBJ2-5; D perhaps matches TRBD1 (7 bases). The germline gives CDR1 SGHDT, CDR2 YYEEEE. V was pared by 0 bases and J by 5 bases, with 14 bases between. The CDR3 length is 15 residues. As DNA, the CDR3 is TGTGCCAGCAGCTTGGCGGGGGACAGCCAGGAGACCCAGTACTTC. Encoded protein: CASSLAGDSQETQYF.

This clonotype was seen ten or more times. The chain uses TRBV18 and TRBJ2-7; D perhaps matches TRBD2 (5 bases). The CDR3 runs to 15 residues. The germline V gene encodes CDR1 KGHSH and CDR2 LQKENI. Trimming took 2 bases from V and 0 from J, leaving 11 bases between them. The CDR3 region has the DNA TGTGCCAGCTCACCATTAGGAGGTGACTCCTACGAGCAGTACTTC. Translation gives CASSPLGGDSYEQYF.

The chain couples TRBV6-2 or TRBV6-3 to TRBJ2-5, with D unresolved. V was cut by 7 bases and J by 1 base, with 7 bases left in between. Germline CDR1 MNHEY, CDR2 SVGEGT. The CDR3 sequence is 12 residues long. The CDR3 region is CASTGFQETQYF. DNA of the CDR3: TGTGCCAGCACTGGTTTCCAAGAGACCCAGTACTTC.

This sequence joins TRBV7-8 and TRBJ2-1, with 8 bases identical to TRBD2. There are 16 residues in the CDR3. Germline V gene sequence: CDR1 SGHVS, CDR2 FQNEAQ. Unmatched junction bases numbered 12, after V lost 3 bases and J lost 8 bases. Here the CDR3 reads CASSFVSTGGLDEQFF. The CDR3 DNA reads TGTGCCAGCAGCTTCGTCTCAACGGGGGGGCTCGATGAGCAGTTCTTC.

This clonotype was found many times. V gene TRBV12-3 or TRBV12-4 combines with J gene TRBJ1-3; D is unresolved. The CDR3 is 13 residues long. The V gene lost 3 bases and the J gene lost 4 bases, with 7 bases spanning the gap. CDR3 in DNA: TGTGCCAGCAGTTTCGAAGGGGGAAACACCATATATTTT. Its translation: CASSFEGGNTIYF.

The sample holds a few counts of this clonotype. This rearrangement joins TRBV5-1 to TRBJ2-7; D perhaps matches TRBD2 (6 bases). The germline gives CDR1 SGHRS, CDR2 YFSETQ. V was clipped by 3 bases and J by 2 bases, with 15 bases between them. There are 15 residues in the CDR3. The CDR3 nucleotides read TGCGCCAGCAGCTCCCGAGGCGGGGATGCCTACGAGCAGTACTTC. Protein sequence: CASSSRGGDAYEQYF.

This clonotype was seen repeatedly, ten times or more. This chain links TRBV4-3 with TRBJ2-7; the D gene is possibly TRBD1 (6 bases). The CDR3 has 15 amino acids. Germline CDR1 and CDR2: LGHNA and YSLEER. V lost 0 bases to trimming and J lost 4 bases, with 13 bases between them. In DNA form, the CDR3 reads TGCGCCAGCAGCCAAGAACGGGCAGGGGATTACGAGCAGTACTTC. Its protein product is CASSQERAGDYEQYF.

Only a few counts were recorded for this clonotype. The rearrangement uses TRBV29-1 and TRBJ1-2; no firm D call. This CDR3 is 12 amino acids long. CDR1 is SQVTM and CDR2 is ANQGSEA in the germline V gene. V was clipped by 0 bases and J by 7 bases, with 9 bases between them. The chain's CDR3 is CSVEDSGFGYTF. In nucleotides, the CDR3 is TGCAGCGTTGAAGATTCCGGGTTTGGCTACACCTTC.

The V call is TRBV27, the J call TRBJ2-7; D might be TRBD1 (6 bases). This CDR3 has 14 residues. Germline-derived CDR1 and CDR2 are MNHEY and SMNVEV (reference sequence). Trimming left V 5 bases short and J 2 bases short, with 13 bases between. CDR3 nucleotide sequence: TGTGCCAGCAGTCTATTTGGGGGCCCCTACGAGCAGTACTTC. Its protein is CASSLFGGPYEQYF.

This chain links TRBV4-1 with TRBJ2-1; 8 nucleotides agree with TRBD2. Germline CDR1 is MGHRA and CDR2 is YSYEKL. The V gene end was trimmed by 3 bases and the J gene end by 7 bases; junction bases not matched to a gene: 17. The CDR3 totals 18 residues. The CDR3 DNA reads TGCGCCAGCAGCCACCCGCGGGGGGTAGCGGGGCCGTGGAATGAGCAGTTCTTC. Its protein product is CASSHPRGVAGPWNEQFF.

This rearrangement joins TRBV20-1 to TRBJ2-7, with 12 bases that match TRBD2. The CDR3 runs 14 residues. V lost 3 bases, J lost 5 bases, and 5 bases stayed unmatched. CDR1 and CDR2 from the germline V gene are DFQATT and SNEGSKA (reference sequence). CDR3 residues: CSASSSGRAHEQYF. As DNA, the CDR3 is TGCAGTGCTAGTTCTAGCGGGAGGGCGCACGAGCAGTACTTC.

The CDR3 DNA sequence: TGCAGCGTCAGACTGGAGAGAGCCTACAATGAGCAGTTCTTC. Its translation: CSVRLERAYNEQFF. The chain is built from TRBV29-1 and TRBJ2-1; D uncertain. Germline V CDR1 and CDR2: SQVTM, ANQGSEA. The V gene lost 6 bases and the J gene lost 2 bases, with 14 bases spanning the gap. This CDR3 has 14 residues.

The CDR3: CASSYWLAGINEQFF. As DNA, the CDR3 is TGTGCCAGCAGTTACTGGCTAGCGGGAATCAATGAGCAGTTCTTC. The J gene is TRBJ2-1, the V gene TRBV6-2 or TRBV6-3; the match to TRBD2 covers 9 bases. Trimming removed 1 base from V and 6 bases from J; junction bases left unmatched: 4. In germline, CDR1 is MNHEY, CDR2 SVGEGT. The CDR3 has 15 residues.

In its sample, this clonotype was seen a few times. V is TRBV20-1 and J is TRBJ2-1; 12 bases line up with TRBD2. With V trimmed by 5 bases and J by 7 bases, 3 bases remained unmatched. Germline V gene lookup returns CDR1 DFQATT and CDR2 SNEGSKA (reference sequence). The CDR3 is made up of 13 amino acids. The CDR3 region has the DNA TGCAGTGCTCGACTAGCGGGAGTTAATGAGCAGTTCTTC. It is translated as CSARLAGVNEQFF.

Only a few counts were recorded for this clonotype. The genes are TRBV30 and TRBJ2-2, with 12 bases aligning to TRBD2. Germline CDR1 GTSNPN, CDR2 SVGIG (reference sequence). V was clipped by 5 bases and J by 6 bases; unmatched bases: 7. The length of the CDR3 is 15 residues. CDR3 DNA sequence: TGTGCCTGGGAACGACTAGCGGGAGTTGCCGGGGAGCTGTTTTTT. Its protein product is CAWERLAGVAGELFF.

This clonotype has ten or more counts. The chain carries TRBV29-1 and TRBJ2-3, with a possible D match to TRBD2 (6 bases). Germline values: CDR1 SQVTM, CDR2 ANQGSEA. The CDR3 is 14 amino acids. Trimming took 5 bases from V and 5 from J, leaving 17 bases between them. The CDR3 is CSVSGSNIKDTQYF. Written as DNA, the CDR3 is TGCAGCGTTTCCGGGAGTAACATTAAAGATACGCAGTATTTT.

V usage is TRBV4-1 and J usage is TRBJ2-4; tentatively, D is TRBD2 (5 bases). V lost 4 bases and J 6 bases, leaving 10 bases between the germline ends. This CDR3 has 13 residues. Germline V gives CDR1 MGHRA, CDR2 YSYEKL. The CDR3 sequence is CASSPGNSNIQYF. Here the CDR3 DNA reads TGCGCCAGCAGCCCGGGGAATTCAAACATTCAGTACTTC.

This clonotype has more than one count but fewer than ten. The chain joins TRBV28 to TRBJ2-1, with TRBD1 identical over 7 bases. Germline CDR1 MDHEN, CDR2 SYDVKM. CDR3 length: 11 amino acids. Trimming at V came to 4 bases and at J to 12 bases, leaving 3 bases not matched to a gene. The CDR3 sequence is CASSWTGLQFF. The CDR3 DNA reads TGTGCCAGCAGTTGGACAGGTCTGCAGTTCTTC.

This clonotype was picked up many times. This sequence joins TRBV29-1 and TRBJ2-7, with 10 bases identical to TRBD2. Trimming cost V 4 bases and J 3 bases; bases outside gene matches: 3. CDR3 length: 13 amino acids. CDR1 SQVTM and CDR2 ANQGSEA come from the germline V gene. The CDR3: CSVGTSGFYEQYF. The CDR3 DNA follows: TGCAGCGTTGGGACTAGCGGATTCTACGAGCAGTACTTC.

The chain is built from TRBV2 and TRBJ1-1; 8 bases map to TRBD1. CDR1 is SNHLY and CDR2 is FYNNEI in the germline V gene. The ends lost 0 bases at V and 11 bases at J; junction bases unmatched: 17. The CDR3 is 17 residues long. Here the CDR3 DNA reads TGTGCCAGCAGTGAAGCGCTTCTTACAGGGGGGGTCATGAAGGCTTTCTTT. It yields the protein CASSEALLTGGVMKAFF.

Many counts were recorded for this clonotype. The chain joins TRBV6-5 to TRBJ1-1, with unresolved D. The germline V gene encodes CDR1 MNHEY and CDR2 SVGAGI. The germline V and J ends were trimmed by 2 bases and 1 base, with 14 bases remaining between them. The CDR3 totals 16 residues. CDR3 sequence reads: CASSYEPRTGNTEAFF. In DNA form, the CDR3 reads TGTGCCAGCAGTTACGAACCCAGGACGGGGAACACTGAAGCTTTCTTT.

Many counts were recorded for this clonotype. The chain couples TRBV12-3 or TRBV12-4 to TRBJ1-1; D may be TRBD1 (6 bases). The CDR3 sequence is 12 residues long. Deletions cut 4 bases from V and 10 bases from J, with 13 bases between. This CDR3 is CASSWEGGSAFF. CDR3 nucleotide sequence: TGTGCCAGCAGTTGGGAGGGGGGATCAGCTTTCTTT.